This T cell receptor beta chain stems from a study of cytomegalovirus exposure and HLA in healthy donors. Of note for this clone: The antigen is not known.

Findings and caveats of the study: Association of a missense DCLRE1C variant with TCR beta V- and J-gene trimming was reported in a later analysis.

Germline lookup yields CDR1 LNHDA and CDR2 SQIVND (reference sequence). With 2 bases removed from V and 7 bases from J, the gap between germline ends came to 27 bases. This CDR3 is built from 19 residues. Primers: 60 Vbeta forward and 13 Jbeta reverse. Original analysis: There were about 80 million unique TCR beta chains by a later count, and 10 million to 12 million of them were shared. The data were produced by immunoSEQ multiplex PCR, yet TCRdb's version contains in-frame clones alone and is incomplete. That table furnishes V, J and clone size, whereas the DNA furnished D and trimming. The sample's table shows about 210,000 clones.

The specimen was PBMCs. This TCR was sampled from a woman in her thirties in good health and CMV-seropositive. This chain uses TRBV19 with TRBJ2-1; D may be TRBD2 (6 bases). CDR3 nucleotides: TGTGCCAGTAGTATAAGCATCTCGGGGGTCCCCAGGTGGGGGAATGAGCAGTTCTTC. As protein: CASSISISGVPRWGNEQFF.